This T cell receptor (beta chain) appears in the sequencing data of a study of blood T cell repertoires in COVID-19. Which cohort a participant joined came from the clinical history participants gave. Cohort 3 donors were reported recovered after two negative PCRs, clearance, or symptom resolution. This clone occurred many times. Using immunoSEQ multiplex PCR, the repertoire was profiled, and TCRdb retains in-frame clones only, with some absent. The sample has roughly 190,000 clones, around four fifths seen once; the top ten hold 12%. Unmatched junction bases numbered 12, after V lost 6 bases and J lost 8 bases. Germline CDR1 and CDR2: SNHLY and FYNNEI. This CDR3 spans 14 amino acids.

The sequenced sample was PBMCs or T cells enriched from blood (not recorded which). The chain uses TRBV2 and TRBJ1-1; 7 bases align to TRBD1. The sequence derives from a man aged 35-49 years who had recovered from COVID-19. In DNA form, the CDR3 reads TGTGCCAGCAGCCCCCCGACAGGGAGGTCCGAAGCTTTCTTT. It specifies CASSPPTGRSEAFF.